This T cell receptor beta chain was recovered during a study of cytomegalovirus exposure and HLA in healthy donors. Study results and limitations: Researchers had no immune exposure information except CMV serostatus available. A later analysis found common viral pathogens apparently linked to several of the most significant clusters.

As to this clone: Its matching antigen is unknown.

This CDR3 is built from 17 residues. Germline V lookup: CDR1 SGHKS, CDR2 YYEKEE (reference sequence). V lost 3 bases and J 3 bases, leaving 22 bases between the germline ends. When sampled, the donors appeared nominally healthy, though they likely had unrecorded immune exposures. The PCR ran on 60 Vbeta and 13 Jbeta primers. Some clones are missing from TCRdb's copy, which holds only in-frame ones; the method was immunoSEQ multiplex PCR. The sample lists about 300,000 clones, 70% to 90% occurring once. The TCR was taken from a man aged 40-55 years in good health and CMV-seropositive. V gene TRBV5-5 combines with J gene TRBJ2-7, with a tentative D call TRBD1 (5 bases). Specimen: PBMCs. The CDR3 sequence: CASSSAAGAGPIYEQYF. CDR3 in DNA: TGTGCCAGCAGCTCCGCGGCTGGGGCAGGGCCAATCTACGAGCAGTACTTC.